Reported below is one T cell receptor (beta chain). In the original processing: Amplification from reference gene primers served as the basis for estimated nucleated cell counts. TCRdb keeps only in-frame clones here, not all; method: immunoSEQ multiplex PCR. V, J and clone size reflect that table, while D and trimming were determined from the DNA. The table shows under 300,000 clones, with roughly 81% occurring only once. The CDR3 has 13 amino acids. V lost 4 bases and J lost 9; bases outside the gene matches: 9. The data derive from a study of blood T cell repertoires in COVID-19. The overall study: From the United States, Italy and Spain came samples of acute and convalescent COVID-19. PBMCs, B-cell-depleted T cells, or T cells were the source of the cDNA or gDNA that made up the material.

This TCR was sampled from a man between 50 and 59 years old with acute or convalescent COVID-19. V is TRBV12-3 or TRBV12-4 and J is TRBJ2-7; 7 bases fit TRBD2. Sequenced input: peripheral blood. This chain's CDR3 is CASSSGGSSVQYF. CDR3 nucleotides: TGTGCCAGCAGTTCGGGCGGGAGCAGTGTGCAGTACTTC.